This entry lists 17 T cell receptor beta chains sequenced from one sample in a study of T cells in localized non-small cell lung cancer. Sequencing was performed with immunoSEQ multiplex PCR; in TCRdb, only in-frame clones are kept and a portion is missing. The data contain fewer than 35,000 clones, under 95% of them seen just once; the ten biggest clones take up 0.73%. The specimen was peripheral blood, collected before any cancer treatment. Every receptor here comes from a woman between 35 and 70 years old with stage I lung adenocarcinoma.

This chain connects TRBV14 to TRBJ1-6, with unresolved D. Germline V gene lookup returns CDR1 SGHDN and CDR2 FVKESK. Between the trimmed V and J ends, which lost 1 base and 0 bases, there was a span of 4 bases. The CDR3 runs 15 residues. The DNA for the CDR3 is TGTGCCAGCAGCCAAGGGTTCTCCTATAATTCACCCCTCCACTTT. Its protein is CASSQGFSYNSPLHF. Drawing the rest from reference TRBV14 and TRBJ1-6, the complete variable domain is EAGVTQFPSHSVIEKGQTVTLRCDPISGHDNLYWYRRVMGKEIKFLLHFVKESKQDESGMPNNRFLAERTGGTYSTLKVQPAELEDSGVYFCASSQGFSYNSPLHFGNGTRLTVT.

The CDR3 loop reads CASRPHGEPQPQHF. The CDR3, as DNA: TGTGCCAGCAGGCCTCATGGGGAGCCTCAGCCCCAGCATTTT. This chain links TRBV28 with TRBJ1-5, with D hard to call. The V end was cut by 6 bases, the J end by 6 bases, with 15 bases between. Per the germline V gene, CDR1 is MDHEN and CDR2 is SYDVKM. The CDR3 extends over 14 amino acids.

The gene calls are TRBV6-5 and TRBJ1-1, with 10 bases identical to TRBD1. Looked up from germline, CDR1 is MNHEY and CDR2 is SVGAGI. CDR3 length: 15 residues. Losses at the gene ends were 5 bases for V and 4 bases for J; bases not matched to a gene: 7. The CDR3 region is CASSGRQGARTEAFF. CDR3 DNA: TGTGCCAGCAGTGGAAGACAGGGGGCGCGCACTGAAGCTTTCTTT.

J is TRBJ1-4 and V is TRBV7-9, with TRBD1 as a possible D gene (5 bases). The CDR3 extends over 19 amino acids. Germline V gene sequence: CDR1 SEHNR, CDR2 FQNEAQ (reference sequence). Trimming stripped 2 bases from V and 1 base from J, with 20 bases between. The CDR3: CASSLFMRRGPRTNEKLFF. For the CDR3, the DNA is TGTGCCAGCAGCTTATTTATGCGGAGGGGACCCCGAACTAATGAAAAACTGTTTTTT.

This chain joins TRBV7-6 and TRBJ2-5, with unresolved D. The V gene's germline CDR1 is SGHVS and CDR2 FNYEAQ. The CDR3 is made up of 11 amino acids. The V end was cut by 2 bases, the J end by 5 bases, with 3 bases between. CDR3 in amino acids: CASSLMETQYF. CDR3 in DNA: TGTGCCAGCAGCTTAATGGAGACCCAGTACTTC.

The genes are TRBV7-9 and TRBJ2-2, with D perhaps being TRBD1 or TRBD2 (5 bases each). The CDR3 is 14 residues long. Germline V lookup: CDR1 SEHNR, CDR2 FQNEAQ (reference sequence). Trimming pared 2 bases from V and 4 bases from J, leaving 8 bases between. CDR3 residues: CASSLSGGTGELFF. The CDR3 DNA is TGTGCCAGCAGCTTATCTGGGGGCACCGGGGAGCTGTTTTTT.

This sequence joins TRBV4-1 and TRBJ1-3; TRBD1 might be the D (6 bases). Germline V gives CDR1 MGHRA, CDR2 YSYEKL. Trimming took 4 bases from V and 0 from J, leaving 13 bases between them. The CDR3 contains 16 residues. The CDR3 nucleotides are TGCGCCAGCAGCCTGGACAGCGTTAACTCTGGAAACACCATATATTTT. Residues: CASSLDSVNSGNTIYF.

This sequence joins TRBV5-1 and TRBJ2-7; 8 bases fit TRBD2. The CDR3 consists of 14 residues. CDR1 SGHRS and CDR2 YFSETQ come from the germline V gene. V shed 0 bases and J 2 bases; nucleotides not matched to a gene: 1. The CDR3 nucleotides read TGCGCCAGCAGCTTGGCAGCGGGAGCCTACGAGCAGTACTTC. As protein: CASSLAAGAYEQYF. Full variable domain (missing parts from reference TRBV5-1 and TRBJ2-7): KAGVTQTPRYLIKTRGQQVTLSCSPISGHRSVSWYQQTPGQGLQFLFEYFSETQRNKGNFPGRFSGRQFSNSRSEMNVSTLELGDSALYLCASSLAAGAYEQYFGPGTRLTVT.

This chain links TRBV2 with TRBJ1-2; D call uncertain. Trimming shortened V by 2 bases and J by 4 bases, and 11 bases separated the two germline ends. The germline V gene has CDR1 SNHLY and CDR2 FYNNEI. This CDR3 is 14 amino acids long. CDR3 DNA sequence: TGTGCCAGCAGTGAACAGAGGACTCTCTATGGCTACACCTTC. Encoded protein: CASSEQRTLYGYTF.

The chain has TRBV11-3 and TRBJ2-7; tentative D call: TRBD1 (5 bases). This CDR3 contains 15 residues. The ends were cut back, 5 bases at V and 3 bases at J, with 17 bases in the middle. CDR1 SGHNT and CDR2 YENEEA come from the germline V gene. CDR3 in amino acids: CASSPLGAGLYEQYF. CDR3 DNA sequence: TGTGCCAGCAGCCCTTTAGGGGCAGGGCTCTACGAGCAGTACTTC.

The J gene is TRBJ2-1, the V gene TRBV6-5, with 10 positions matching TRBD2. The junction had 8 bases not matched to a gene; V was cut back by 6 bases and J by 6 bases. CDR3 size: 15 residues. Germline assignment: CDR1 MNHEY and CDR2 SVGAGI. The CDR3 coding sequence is TGTGCCAGCAGCGCCGGGGTAGCGGGGGGCAATGAGCAGTTCTTC. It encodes CASSAGVAGGNEQFF.

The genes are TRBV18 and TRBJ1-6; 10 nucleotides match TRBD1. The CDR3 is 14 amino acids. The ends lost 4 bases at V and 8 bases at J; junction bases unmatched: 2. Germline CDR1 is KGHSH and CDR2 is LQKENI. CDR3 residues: CASSLTGGHSPLHF. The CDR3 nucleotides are TGTGCCAGCTCACTGACAGGGGGCCATTCACCCCTCCACTTT.

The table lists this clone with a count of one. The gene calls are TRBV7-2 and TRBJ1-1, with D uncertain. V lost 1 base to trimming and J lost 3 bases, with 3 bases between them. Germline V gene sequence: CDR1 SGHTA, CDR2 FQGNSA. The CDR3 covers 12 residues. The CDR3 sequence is CASSLVDTEAFF. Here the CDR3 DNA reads TGTGCCAGCAGCTTAGTTGACACTGAAGCTTTCTTT.

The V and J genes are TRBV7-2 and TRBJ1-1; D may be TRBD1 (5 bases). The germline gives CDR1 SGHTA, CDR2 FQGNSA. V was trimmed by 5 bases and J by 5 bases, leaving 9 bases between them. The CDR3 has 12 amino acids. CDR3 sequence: CASSPRQTEAFF. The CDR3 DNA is TGTGCCAGCAGCCCCCGACAGACTGAAGCTTTCTTT.

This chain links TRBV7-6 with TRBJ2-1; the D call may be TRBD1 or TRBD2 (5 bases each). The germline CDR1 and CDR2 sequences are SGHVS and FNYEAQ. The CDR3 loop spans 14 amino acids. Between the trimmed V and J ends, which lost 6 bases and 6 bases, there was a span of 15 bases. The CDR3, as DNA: TGTGCCAGCAGTCCGCTGAGGGGCCCCAATGAGCAGTTCTTC. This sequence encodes CASSPLRGPNEQFF.

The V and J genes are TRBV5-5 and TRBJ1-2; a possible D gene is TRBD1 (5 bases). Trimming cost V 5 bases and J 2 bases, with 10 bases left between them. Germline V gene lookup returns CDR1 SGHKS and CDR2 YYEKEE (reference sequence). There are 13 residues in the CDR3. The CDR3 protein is CASRSTANYGYTF. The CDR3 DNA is TGTGCCAGCAGATCGACAGCAAACTATGGCTACACCTTC.

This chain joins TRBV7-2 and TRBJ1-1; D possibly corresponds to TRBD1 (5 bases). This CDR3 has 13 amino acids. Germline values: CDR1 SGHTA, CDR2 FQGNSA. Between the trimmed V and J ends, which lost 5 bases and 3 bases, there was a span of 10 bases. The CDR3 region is CASSDTRDTEAFF. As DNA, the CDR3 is TGTGCCAGCAGCGATACCAGGGACACTGAAGCTTTCTTT.